The 15 T cell receptor beta chains presented below share a single source sample, sequenced in a study of neurological immune-mediated disorders. Each CDR3 protein is one row after TCRdb ran MiXCR on the 5' RACE reads. The sample has about 36,000 distinct CDR3 sequences; under 13% are singletons. Sequencing was performed on PBMCs. These receptors all stem from a woman aged 25 to 39 with HTLV-1-associated myelopathy (HAM/TSP).

The chain has TRBV2 and TRBJ2-7; D may match TRBD1 or TRBD2 (5 bases each). V dropped 7 bases and J dropped 4 bases, with 11 bases sitting between them. There are 12 residues in the CDR3. The germline CDR1 and CDR2 sequences are SNHLY and FYNNEI. The CDR3 reads CASTGATYEQYF. The CDR3 nucleotides read TGTGCCAGCACCGGGGCCACTTACGAGCAGTACTTC.

This clonotype was observed at least ten times. V and J are TRBV5-1 and TRBJ2-3; 7 bases map to TRBD2. Trimming cost V 0 bases and J 1 base; bases outside gene matches: 2. The CDR3 loop spans 15 amino acids. Looked up from germline, CDR1 is SGHRS and CDR2 is YFSETQ. The CDR3 loop reads CASSLAAGGTDTQYF. The CDR3 bases are TGCGCCAGCAGCTTGGCCGCGGGGGGCACAGATACGCAGTATTTT.

Ten or more counts support this clonotype. The chain combines TRBV30 with TRBJ1-1; D possibly corresponds to TRBD1 (6 bases). CDR1 is GTSNPN and CDR2 is SVGIG in the germline V gene (reference sequence). CDR3 length equals 15 residues. V dropped 2 bases and J dropped 1 base, with 14 bases sitting between them. CDR3 protein: CAWSPWSGANTEAFF. CDR3 sequence (DNA): TGTGCCTGGAGTCCGTGGTCAGGGGCGAACACTGAAGCTTTCTTT.

This clonotype was counted at least ten times. The J gene is TRBJ1-4, the V gene TRBV6-6, with a tentative D call TRBD1 (5 bases). The CDR3 extends over 12 amino acids. Germline CDR1 MNHNY, CDR2 SVGAGI (reference sequence). V lost 6 bases, J lost 8 bases, and 10 bases lay in between. CDR3: CASRGGTEKLFF. In DNA form, the CDR3 reads TGTGCCAGCAGGGGGGGGACGGAAAAACTGTTTTTT.

The J gene is TRBJ1-4, the V gene TRBV18; D unclear. Trimming removed 3 bases at V and 5 bases at J, with 4 bases between. The CDR3 runs to 12 residues. Germline CDR1 reads KGHSH; CDR2 reads LQKENI. CDR3 region: CASSPRNEKLFF. The CDR3 coding sequence is TGTGCCAGCTCACCGCGAAATGAAAAACTGTTTTTT.

This clonotype was detected a few times. Here the CDR3 reads CASSYPRQGGNQPQHF. Written as DNA, the CDR3 is TGTGCCAGCAGTTACCCTAGACAGGGGGGGAATCAGCCCCAGCATTTT. The chain is built from TRBV6-5 and TRBJ1-5, with 9 bases lining up with TRBD1. CDR1 and CDR2 from the germline V gene are MNHEY and SVGAGI. V lost 2 bases and J lost 4; bases outside the gene matches: 6. The CDR3 runs to 16 residues.

This clonotype has just a few counts. V usage is TRBV7-2 and J usage is TRBJ2-1; TRBD1 matches at 9 bases. Per germline, CDR1 SGHTA and CDR2 FQGNSA. Trimming cost V 5 bases and J 8 bases; bases outside gene matches: 10. There are 15 residues in the CDR3. CDR3 amino acids: CASSISGTGSDEQFF. For the CDR3, the DNA is TGTGCCAGCAGCATATCCGGGACAGGGTCGGATGAGCAGTTCTTC.

This clonotype has just a few counts. The rearrangement uses TRBV7-2 and TRBJ2-1, with 9 bases lining up with TRBD1. After removal of 6 bases from V and 5 bases from J, the junction contained 11 bases not matched to a gene. The CDR3 is 16 residues long. Germline V gene data show CDR1 as SGHTA and CDR2 as FQGNSA. CDR3 loop: CASSRNGDRANNEQFF. The CDR3 nucleotides read TGTGCCAGCAGTAGAAACGGGGACAGGGCCAACAATGAGCAGTTCTTC.

This clonotype was counted many times. The DNA of the CDR3 is TGTGCCAGCAGTGGGGCCCGCACAGGCCGGAATACTTCACCCCTCCACTTT. Translating it yields CASSGARTGRNTSPLHF. The chain uses TRBV12-3 or TRBV12-4 and TRBJ1-6; tentative D call: TRBD1 (5 bases). Trimming stripped 5 bases from V and 9 bases from J, with 23 bases between. This CDR3 has 17 amino acids.

Ten or more counts support this clonotype. V usage is TRBV2 and J usage is TRBJ2-3; the D gene is possibly TRBD2 (5 bases). The V end lost 6 bases, the J end lost 2 bases, and 12 bases lay between the germline ends. Germline values: CDR1 SNHLY, CDR2 FYNNEI. The CDR3 totals 14 residues. In nucleotides, the CDR3 is TGTGCCAGCAGGAAACTAGAGGACACAGATACGCAGTATTTT. This translates into CASRKLEDTDTQYF. The full variable domain, in which reference TRBV2 and TRBJ2-3 provide the parts outside the CDR3, is EPEVTQTPSHQVTQMGQEVILRCVPISNHLYFYWYRQILGQKVEFLVSFYNNEISEKSEIFDDQFSVERPDGSNFTLKIRSTKLEDSAMYFCASRKLEDTDTQYFGPGTRLTVL.

The sample holds many counts of this clonotype. This sequence joins TRBV5-1 and TRBJ1-4; D unresolved. This CDR3 comprises 14 residues. Germline loops: CDR1 SGHRS, CDR2 YFSETQ. With 0 bases removed from V and 10 bases from J, the gap between germline ends came to 13 bases. CDR3 bases: TGCGCCAGCAGCTTGGAGGAAGCAAAGGGAAAACTGTTTTTT. Amino acid sequence: CASSLEEAKGKLFF. The whole variable domain, filled in from reference TRBV5-1 and TRBJ1-4, reads KAGVTQTPRYLIKTRGQQVTLSCSPISGHRSVSWYQQTPGQGLQFLFEYFSETQRNKGNFPGRFSGRQFSNSRSEMNVSTLELGDSALYLCASSLEEAKGKLFFGSGTQLSVL.

This clonotype was found many times. V and J are TRBV11-3 and TRBJ1-1, with 8 bases matching TRBD1. Looked up from germline, CDR1 is SGHNT and CDR2 is YENEEA. This CDR3 has 13 residues. V shed 4 bases and J 8 bases; nucleotides not matched to a gene: 6. CDR3 nucleotide sequence: TGTGCCAGCAGCTCCGCCCGGACAGGGGAAGCTTTCTTT. It specifies CASSSARTGEAFF.

This clonotype occurred many times. It may be a read error: a sequence one base away is much more abundant. V and J are TRBV7-9 and TRBJ2-2; a possible D gene is TRBD2 (6 bases). This CDR3 region has 15 residues. Germline lookup yields CDR1 SEHNR and CDR2 FQNEAQ (reference sequence). CDR3 coding DNA: TGTGCCAGCAGGTTAGCGGCCAGTGCGTCCGGGGAGCTGTTTTTT. This encodes CASRLAASASGELFF.

This clonotype was counted at least ten times. The gene calls are TRBV10-3 and TRBJ1-2; 8 bases agree with TRBD1. Germline-derived CDR1 and CDR2 are ENHRY and SYGVKD. The CDR3 sequence is 14 residues long. Losses at the gene ends were 3 bases for V and 8 bases for J; bases not matched to a gene: 8. CDR3 in DNA: TGTGCCATCAGTGAAGACAGGGGATTAGGGGGCTACACCTTC. It translates to CAISEDRGLGGYTF.

V gene TRBV5-1 combines with J gene TRBJ1-6; D gene unclear. V was pared by 3 bases and J by 2 bases, with 9 bases between. The CDR3 runs to 15 residues. Per the germline V gene, CDR1 is SGHRS and CDR2 is YFSETQ. CDR3 DNA: TGCGCCAGCAGCTCGGGCGGGCCCTATAATTCACCCCTCCACTTT. This gives the protein CASSSGGPYNSPLHF.